This entry features one TCR beta chain sequence. What it binds is not known. This entry comes from a study of CXCR3-negative and CXCR3-positive naive CD8 T cells. The wider study: Per library, roughly 1.6 +/- 0.3 million reads; some 140 million TRB reads overall. Study observations and caveats: Comparison of naive cells showed more hydrophobic TRB CDR3s in CXCR3-positive than in CXCR3-negative naive cells. Comparably high diversity was seen in both naive subsets, and much lower diversity in memory CD8+ cells.

UMI-labeled 5' RACE TRB cDNA libraries were prepared from the cells. TCRdb reprocessed the 5' RACE reads; each CDR3 protein has one entry and no DNA is given. The repertoire table contains tens of thousands of distinct CDR3 sequences. This CDR3 has 12 amino acids. The V gene's germline CDR1 is SEHNR and CDR2 FQNEAQ (reference sequence). Naivety in CD8+ T cells corresponded to a CD45RO-CCR7+CD27+CD95- phenotype. The chain has TRBV7-9 and TRBJ2-7. The sample consisted of naive CXCR3- CD8+ T cells from blood. Documented subset: CD45RO-CCR7+CD27+CD95- naive CD8+ T cells lacking CXCR3 (TNR3-). The clonotype originates from a human donor in good health. Some clones in this sample may be carry-over from other donors' samples. The CDR3 loop reads CASSSQPYEQYF. Full variable domain (outside the CDR3, taken from reference TRBV7-9 and TRBJ2-7): DTGVSQNPRHKITKRGQNVTFRCDPISEHNRLYWYRQTLGQGPEFLTYFQNEAQLEKSRLLSDRFSAERPKGSFSTLEIQRTEQGDSAMYLCASSSQPYEQYFGPGTRLTVT.